Following are 7 T cell receptor beta chains from one sample sequenced in a study of T cell repertoires in cytomegalovirus infection. TCRdb ran MiXCR on the reads and lists one entry per CDR3 protein. The sample records about 530,000 distinct CDR3 sequences, more than 25% being singletons. The sequencing input was PBMCs. Receptors were obtained from a human donor in good health (CMV status not recorded). Some clones in this sample may be carry-over from other donors' samples.

This clonotype was counted many times. This chain uses TRBV7-8 with TRBJ2-1, with D tentatively TRBD2 (6 bases). The CDR3 has 15 amino acids. The germline CDR1 and CDR2 sequences are SGHVS and FQNEAQ. V lost 2 bases to trimming and J lost 9 bases, with 17 bases between them. The CDR3: CASSLRGGTAGEQFF. Written as DNA, the CDR3 is TGTGCCAGCAGCTTACGAGGCGGGACGGCAGGTGAGCAGTTCTTC.

This clonotype has more than one count but fewer than ten. The chain uses TRBV7-8 and TRBJ1-3, with 10 bases aligning to TRBD1. The CDR3 totals 17 residues. J lost 0 bases, V lost 5 bases, and 7 bases had no gene match. Germline V gene sequence: CDR1 SGHVS, CDR2 FQNEAQ. The CDR3 sequence: CASSPRTGGISGNTIYF. As DNA, the CDR3 is TGTGCCAGCAGCCCGCGGACAGGGGGAATCTCTGGAAACACCATATATTTT.

This clonotype has only a few counts. The V gene is TRBV5-1, the J gene TRBJ1-3; D gene ambiguous. This CDR3 region has 13 residues. Germline V gene sequence: CDR1 SGHRS, CDR2 YFSETQ. The V and J ends lost 1 base and 7 bases respectively, with 9 bases between them. As DNA, the CDR3 is TGCGCCAGCAGCTTGACTCCCGAGAACACCATATATTTT. Translating it yields CASSLTPENTIYF.

The gene calls are TRBV7-9 and TRBJ1-4; D is perhaps TRBD1 (5 bases). The CDR3 has 14 amino acids. Trimming removed 7 bases from V and 3 bases from J, with 12 bases in between. Germline values: CDR1 SEHNR, CDR2 FQNEAQ (reference sequence). The CDR3 sequence: CASTRGDANEKLFF. The CDR3 DNA reads as TGTGCCAGCACCAGAGGGGACGCTAATGAAAAACTGTTTTTT.

This chain connects TRBV5-1 to TRBJ2-3; maybe TRBD1 (6 bases). This CDR3 contains 17 residues. Germline V gene lookup returns CDR1 SGHRS and CDR2 YFSETQ. The V end was cut by 4 bases, the J end by 4 bases, with 22 bases between. CDR3 in DNA: TGCGCCAGCAGCAAGACCTTCAGGGGCTCAGCTCCAGATACGCAGTATTTT. Residues: CASSKTFRGSAPDTQYF.

This clonotype was counted ten times or more. The J gene is TRBJ1-5, the V gene TRBV7-6; TRBD1 is a possible D gene (5 bases). Germline values: CDR1 SGHVS, CDR2 FNYEAQ. The ends were cut back, 1 base at V and 2 bases at J, with 6 bases in the middle. The length of the CDR3 is 14 residues. The CDR3 protein is CASSLEQGNQPQHF. CDR3 DNA: TGTGCCAGCAGCTTAGAACAGGGCAATCAGCCCCAGCATTTT.

This clonotype was observed a few times. The J gene is TRBJ2-1, the V gene TRBV10-3; D might be TRBD2 (6 bases). Trimming cost V 8 bases and J 7 bases, with 18 bases left between them. Germline assignment: CDR1 ENHRY and CDR2 SYGVKD. The CDR3 is 14 residues long. The CDR3 bases are TGTGCCATCGGAGGGAGACCGGGCCTAAATGAGCAGTTCTTC. It specifies CAIGGRPGLNEQFF.